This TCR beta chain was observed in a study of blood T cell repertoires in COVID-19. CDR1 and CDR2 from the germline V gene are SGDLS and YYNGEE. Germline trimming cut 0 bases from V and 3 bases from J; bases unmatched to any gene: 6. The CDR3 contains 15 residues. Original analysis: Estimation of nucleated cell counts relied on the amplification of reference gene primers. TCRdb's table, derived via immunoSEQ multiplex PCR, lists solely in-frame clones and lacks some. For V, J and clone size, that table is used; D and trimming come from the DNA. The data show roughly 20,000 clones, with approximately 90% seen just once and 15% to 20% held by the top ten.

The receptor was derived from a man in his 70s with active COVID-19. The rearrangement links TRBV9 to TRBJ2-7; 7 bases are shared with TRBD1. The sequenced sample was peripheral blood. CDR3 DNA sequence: TGTGCCAGCAGCGTAGCTGGGACAGAACTCTACGAGCAGTACTTC. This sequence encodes CASSVAGTELYEQYF. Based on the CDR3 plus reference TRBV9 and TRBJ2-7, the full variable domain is DSGVTQTPKHLITATGQRVTLRCSPRSGDLSVYWYQQSLDQGLQFLIQYYNGEERAKGNILERFSAQQFPDLHSELNLSSLELGDSALYFCASSVAGTELYEQYFGPGTRLTVT.